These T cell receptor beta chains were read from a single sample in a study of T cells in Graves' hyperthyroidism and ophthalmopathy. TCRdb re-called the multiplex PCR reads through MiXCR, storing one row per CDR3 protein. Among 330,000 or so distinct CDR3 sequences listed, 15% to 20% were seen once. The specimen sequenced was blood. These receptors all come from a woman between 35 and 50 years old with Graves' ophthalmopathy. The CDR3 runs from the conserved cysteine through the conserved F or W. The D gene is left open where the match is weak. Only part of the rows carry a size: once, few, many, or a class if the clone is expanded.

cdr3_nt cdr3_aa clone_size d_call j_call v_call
TGCAGTGCTAAGGGAACAGACTATGGCTACACCTTC CSAKGTDYGYTF many . TRBJ1-2 TRBV20-1
TGTGCCAGCAGCGTAAAGATAGGCAGGAACACTGAAGCTTTCTTT CASSVKIGRNTEAFF few . TRBJ1-1 TRBV3-1
TGTGCCAGCAGTTTACTTGGGTTCCGACTAAACGCGGGTGTCGGCACAGATACGCAGTATTTT CASSLLGFRLNAGVGTDTQYF . . TRBJ2-3 TRBV27
TGCGCCAGCTCCCTGGGGCGGGGGCTGGGTGAAGCTTTCTTT CASSLGRGLGEAFF many . TRBJ1-1 TRBV5-1
TGTGCCAGTAGGACCGGACTAGCGTTGACCTACGAGCAGTACTTC CASRTGLALTYEQYF many TRBD2 TRBJ2-7 TRBV19
TGTGCCACCGAAGGGAGCTCCTACAATGAGCAGTTCTTC CATEGSSYNEQFF many . TRBJ2-1 TRBV15
TGTGCCTGGAGCGTACGTCCTGGCTACACCTTC CAWSVRPGYTF many . TRBJ1-2 TRBV30
. CASSVVASGSYEQSF few . TRBJ2-7 TRBV9
TGTGCCAGCTCATCACAGGGGGCGGTGGACACTGAAGCTTTCTTT CASSSQGAVDTEAFF few TRBD1 TRBJ1-1 TRBV18
TGTGCCAGCAGTTTATACACTAGTAGAGAGACCCAGTACTTC CASSLYTSRETQYF many . TRBJ2-5 TRBV27
TGTGCCAGCAGCCGGGACAGGGGATTAGCGGGAGGGCCGAACACAGATACGCAGTATTTT CASSRDRGLAGGPNTDTQYF many . TRBJ2-3 TRBV13
TGTGCCAGCAGTCCGCTACCCAAACCGAGACTCACAGATACGCAGTATTTT CASSPLPKPRLTDTQYF many . TRBJ2-3 TRBV6-2/TRBV6-3
TGTGCCAGCAGCTGGAGGGAAGGGGACTATGGCTACACCTTC CASSWREGDYGYTF many . TRBJ1-2 TRBV7-9
TGTGCCAGCAGCCCCCGGACAGGAGGAAACACCATATATTTT CASSPRTGGNTIYF many TRBD1 TRBJ1-3 TRBV9
TGTGCCAGCAGCCCCAGGGGAGGCCTTCCCAGCGAGCAGTACTTC CASSPRGGLPSEQYF many . TRBJ2-7 TRBV7-2
TGTGCCAGCAGCTTAGAGGGGGGAGGTGGGAGCGGGGAGACCCAGTACTTC CASSLEGGGGSGETQYF many . TRBJ2-5 TRBV11-2
TGTGCCAGTAGAAATCTAGCGGGAGGGAACTACGAGCAGTACTTC CASRNLAGGNYEQYF many TRBD2 TRBJ2-7 TRBV19
TGTGCCAGCAGTCCCCGACAGGGGAATCAGCCCCAGCATTTT CASSPRQGNQPQHF many TRBD1 TRBJ1-5 TRBV27
TGTGCCAGCAGCCGGGGGACTTCTAGCGGACAAGAGACCCAGTACTTC CASSRGTSSGQETQYF many TRBD2 TRBJ2-5 TRBV7-2
TGCAGCGTTGAAGATCAGGGCAGCGTCTATGGCTACACCTTC CSVEDQGSVYGYTF . . TRBJ1-2 TRBV29-1
TGTGCCAGCAGTCATGTCCGGGTGGGCCCTATACAAGAGACCCAGTACTTC CASSHVRVGPIQETQYF many . TRBJ2-5 TRBV28
TGTGCCAGCGGAGACAGTATGAACACTGAAGCTTTCTTT CASGDSMNTEAFF many . TRBJ1-1 TRBV28
TGTGCCAGCAGCTTATCAGATACGCAGTATTTT CASSLSDTQYF many . TRBJ2-3 TRBV7-2
TGTGCCAGCAGTGAAGAGGTCCGGGGCACCGGGGAGCTGTTTTTT CASSEEVRGTGELFF many . TRBJ2-2 TRBV6-1
TGTGCCTGGATCGGATTAGCCAAAAACATTCAGTACTTC CAWIGLAKNIQYF . . TRBJ2-4 TRBV30
TGTGCCAGCAGTGCGGTGCAGCTGGGGACCGGGGAGCTGTTTTTT CASSAVQLGTGELFF many . TRBJ2-2 TRBV6-1
TGTGCCAGCAGTTTATCGGAGATCTCTGATACGCAGTATTTT CASSLSEISDTQYF few . TRBJ2-3 TRBV27
TGTGCCAGCAGTTTGGGACAGGGGGCTCCTCGTGCTTTCTTT CASSLGQGAPRAFF . TRBD1 TRBJ1-1 TRBV12-3/TRBV12-4
TGTGCCAGCAGCCAAGAACGGTCGGGGGAGCAGTACTTC CASSQERSGEQYF many . TRBJ2-7 TRBV4-2
TGTGCCAGCAGGGGACAGGGCGGCAATCAGCCCCAGCATTTT CASRGQGGNQPQHF many TRBD1 TRBJ1-5 TRBV12-3/TRBV12-4
TGCGCCAGCAGCCAAGTCGCCGGGGGAGGGGGTCAGCCCCAGCATTTT CASSQVAGGGGQPQHF many . TRBJ1-5 TRBV4-3
TGTGCCAGTCGGACAGGCAGCGTAGCTTTCTTT CASRTGSVAFF . TRBD1 TRBJ1-1 TRBV19
TGTGCCAGCAGCCCGGGACAGGGACTGAACGAGCAGTACTTC CASSPGQGLNEQYF many TRBD1 TRBJ2-7 TRBV2
TGTGCCAGCAGTTTAATACTCTCCTCGAGGACTGAAGCTTTCTTT CASSLILSSRTEAFF few . TRBJ1-1 TRBV12-3/TRBV12-4
TGCAGTGCTAGGGCCCCTACAGGGGTAGAGACCCAGTACTTC CSARAPTGVETQYF . TRBD1 TRBJ2-5 TRBV20-1
TGCAGTGCTAGTCAGGGACCTGGGGAGCAGTACTTC CSASQGPGEQYF many . TRBJ2-7 TRBV20-1
TGTGCCAGCAGCGTAGGATCAGGGAAAGCTGAAGCTTTCTTT CASSVGSGKAEAFF many . TRBJ1-1 TRBV9
TGTGCCAGCAGCCCAGGGGGCTTGAAGACCCAGTACTTC CASSPGGLKTQYF many TRBD1 TRBJ2-5 TRBV11-1
TGTGCCAGCACGACAGGGGAGGACACCGGGGAGCTGTTTTTT CASTTGEDTGELFF few TRBD1 TRBJ2-2 TRBV6-1
TGTGCCAGCAGTGAAGCGGGGGACTATGGCTACACCTTC CASSEAGDYGYTF . . TRBJ1-2 TRBV6-1
TGTGCCATCGAGACTGGAAACACCATATATTTT CAIETGNTIYF many . TRBJ1-3 TRBV30
TGCGCCAGCCGACTAGCGGGATACCACGAGCAGTACTTC CASRLAGYHEQYF many TRBD2 TRBJ2-7 TRBV5-1
TGTGCCAGCTCAGAGGACCTGGGGCGGCACGAGCAGTACTTC CASSEDLGRHEQYF many . TRBJ2-7 TRBV18
TGTGCCAGCAGCCCTCGGGGCGGGGCCGCAGAGACCCAGTACTTC CASSPRGGAAETQYF many . TRBJ2-5 TRBV3-1
TGTGCCAGCAGTTATGGGGGGTATCCTAGCACAGATACGCAGTATTTT CASSYGGYPSTDTQYF many . TRBJ2-3 TRBV6-2/TRBV6-3
TGTGCCAGCGGTTCAGCCTCTTCGGGCGAGGAGTACTTC CASGSASSGEEYF . . TRBJ2-7 TRBV12-3/TRBV12-4
TGCGCCAGCAGCCAAGATCGCTGGGCGGGAGTCTCCTACGAGCAGTACTTC CASSQDRWAGVSYEQYF many TRBD2 TRBJ2-7 TRBV4-1
TGCAGTGCCCCCGTGGGAGTAGCTTTCTTT CSAPVGVAFF many . TRBJ1-1 TRBV20-1
TGTGCCTGGAGCCCCCGACAGGGGCTGGAGACCCAGTACTTC CAWSPRQGLETQYF . TRBD1 TRBJ2-5 TRBV30
TGTGCCAGCAGTTTCTTCCAGGGGGGCGAAGAGACCCAGTACTTC CASSFFQGGEETQYF many . TRBJ2-5 TRBV5-5
TGTGCCAGCAGCTTAAGGTCGGCGGGGGGAGCCTACGAGCAGTACTTC CASSLRSAGGAYEQYF many TRBD2 TRBJ2-7 TRBV11-1
TGCAGTGCTCATAGACAGGACCTCTACGAGCAGTACTTC CSAHRQDLYEQYF many . TRBJ2-7 TRBV20-1
TGTGCCATCAGCCTGGGAGAGTACTACGAGCAGTACTTC CAISLGEYYEQYF many . TRBJ2-7 TRBV10-3
TGCAGCGTTGAAGATCGTAACCGACAGGGGAACTATGGCTACACCTTC CSVEDRNRQGNYGYTF many TRBD1 TRBJ1-2 TRBV29-1
TGTGCCAGCAGCCAAGGGCCGGACAGGGTGAACACTGAAGCTTTCTTT CASSQGPDRVNTEAFF many TRBD1 TRBJ1-1 TRBV12-3/TRBV12-4